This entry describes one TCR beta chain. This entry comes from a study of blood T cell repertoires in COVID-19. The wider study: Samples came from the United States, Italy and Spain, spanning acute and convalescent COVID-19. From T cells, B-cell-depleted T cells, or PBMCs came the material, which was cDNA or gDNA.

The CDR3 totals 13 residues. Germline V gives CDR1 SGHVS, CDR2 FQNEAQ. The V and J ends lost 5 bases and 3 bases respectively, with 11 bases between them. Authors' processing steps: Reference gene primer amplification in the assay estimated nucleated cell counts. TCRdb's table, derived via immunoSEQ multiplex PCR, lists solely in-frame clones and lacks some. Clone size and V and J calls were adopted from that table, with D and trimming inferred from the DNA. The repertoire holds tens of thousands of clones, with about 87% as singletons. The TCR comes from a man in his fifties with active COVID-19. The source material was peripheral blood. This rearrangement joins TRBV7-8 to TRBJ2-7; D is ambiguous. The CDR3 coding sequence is TGTGCCAGCAGCCTAAGACACAGCTACGAGCAGTACTTC. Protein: CASSLRHSYEQYF.